This T cell receptor (beta chain) originates from a study of identical twins. General study points: Modelling approaches yielded underestimates of out-of-frame TCR alpha sharing between monozygotic twins. Low generation probability was overrepresented in out-of-frame alpha sequences shared by twins.

TCRdb reprocessed the 5' RACE reads with MiXCR, giving one entry per CDR3 protein. Among approximately 630,000 distinct CDR3 sequences listed, under 8.5% were seen once. This clonotype was seen more than once but under ten times. Its specificity is unknown. J gave up 5 bases and V 0 bases, and 15 bases lay outside the gene matches. Per germline, CDR1 SGHAT and CDR2 FQNNGV. The CDR3 is 19 residues long. These data also featured in a second study, about yellow fever vaccine responses in identical twins.

The clonotype comes from a woman aged 18-29 years in good health. The chain combines TRBV11-2 with TRBJ2-5; 10 bases are shared with TRBD2. Sequenced material: PBMCs. CDR3 sequence: CASSLDPVTSGSSRETQYF. The CDR3 coding sequence is TGTGCCAGCAGCTTAGATCCGGTGACTAGCGGGTCCTCGAGGGAGACCCAGTACTTC.